The 15 T cell receptor beta chains reported below all come from one sample, sequenced in a study of patients and donors after allogeneic stem cell transplantation. In TCRdb, the RT-PCR reads were re-called with MiXCR into one record per CDR3 protein. The sample yields about 74,000 distinct CDR3 sequences, approximately 26% seen once. The sample comprised blood, either unsorted or a sorted T cell fraction (not recorded which). The receptors come from a human donor who was either an allogeneic HSCT recipient or a stem cell or donor lymphocyte infusion donor (not recorded which). It is not recorded whose cells these are; they may come from a transplant donor.

The V gene is TRBV29-1, the J gene TRBJ1-6; no firm D call. V shed 6 bases and J shed 5 bases, with 11 bases lying between them. Germline-derived CDR1 and CDR2 are SQVTM and ANQGSEA. The CDR3 sequence is 13 residues long. This chain's CDR3 is CSVKTAHNSPLHF. For the CDR3, the DNA is TGCAGCGTCAAAACAGCCCATAATTCACCCCTCCACTTT.

The CDR3 reads CASSHENRGVRQPQHF. CDR3 in DNA: TGTGCCAGCAGCCACGAAAACAGGGGCGTCCGGCAGCCCCAGCATTTT. J is TRBJ1-5 and V is TRBV4-2; 7 nucleotides match TRBD1. After removal of 3 bases from V and 7 bases from J, the junction contained 12 bases not matched to a gene. Germline values: CDR1 LGHNA, CDR2 YNFKEQ. The CDR3 contains 16 residues.

This clonotype was seen a handful of times. This chain uses TRBV2 with TRBJ2-3; D unresolved. CDR3 length: 12 amino acids. Per germline, CDR1 SNHLY and CDR2 FYNNEI. V lost 8 bases to trimming and J lost 4 bases, with 10 bases between them. CDR3 sequence reads: CASPEGADTQYF. CDR3 sequence (DNA): TGTGCCAGCCCAGAAGGTGCAGATACGCAGTATTTT.

The rearrangement joins TRBV6-2 or TRBV6-3 to TRBJ2-7; 14 bases fit TRBD2. V was pared by 2 bases and J by 5 bases, with 8 bases of the junction left unmatched. This CDR3 has 17 amino acids. CDR1 is MNHEY and CDR2 is SVGEGT in the germline V gene. The CDR3 loop reads CASSYLGLAGAGNEQYF. The CDR3 region has the DNA TGTGCCAGCAGTTACCTGGGACTAGCGGGAGCGGGGAACGAGCAGTACTTC.

This clonotype was seen only a few times. The chain recombines TRBV12-3 or TRBV12-4 with TRBJ1-4; TRBD1 might be the D (6 bases). The CDR3 contains 15 residues. Trimming left V 3 bases short and J 3 bases short, with 11 bases between. The CDR3 here is CASSLRGMANEKLFF. The CDR3 DNA follows: TGTGCCAGCAGTTTGAGGGGGATGGCTAATGAAAAACTGTTTTTT.

The CDR3 coding sequence is TGCAGCGTTGGAGTTGGAGGCAGGGGCTATGGCTACACCTTC. Translation: CSVGVGGRGYGYTF. The chain carries TRBV29-1 and TRBJ1-2; possibly TRBD1 for D (6 bases). The CDR3 is 14 amino acids. Germline V gives CDR1 SQVTM, CDR2 ANQGSEA. V shed 4 bases and J shed 4 bases, with 16 bases lying between them.

This clonotype was detected a few times. The V and J genes are TRBV6-2 or TRBV6-3 and TRBJ1-5; TRBD1 might be the D (6 bases). This CDR3 spans 20 amino acids. CDR1 and CDR2 from the germline V gene are MNHEY and SVGEGT. Trimming stripped 2 bases from V and 5 bases from J, with 28 bases between. As DNA, the CDR3 is TGTGCCAGCAGTTACCTTAAACGCAAACCAGATGACAGGCGTTATCAGCCCCAGCATTTT. This sequence encodes CASSYLKRKPDDRRYQPQHF.

This clonotype was detected only a few times. V is TRBV27 and J is TRBJ1-4; D might be TRBD1 (5 bases). The germline CDR1 and CDR2 sequences are MNHEY and SMNVEV (reference sequence). The CDR3 is 15 amino acids. V lost 5 bases and J 8 bases, leaving 18 bases between the germline ends. CDR3 in amino acids: CASSTAGTYQEKLFF. The CDR3 coding sequence is TGTGCCAGCAGTACAGCCGGGACCTACCAGGAAAAACTGTTTTTT. Complete variable domain (other parts from reference TRBV27 and TRBJ1-4): EAQVTQNPRYLITVTGKKLTVTCSQNMNHEYMSWYRQDPGLGLRQIYYSMNVEVTDKGDVPEGYKVSRKEKRNFPLILESPSPNQTSLYFCASSTAGTYQEKLFFGSGTQLSVL.

This clonotype was recorded at least ten times. The chain combines TRBV29-1 with TRBJ1-1; no reliable D call. Germline CDR1 reads SQVTM; CDR2 reads ANQGSEA. CDR3 length: 15 residues. Trimming removed 7 bases at V and 0 bases at J, with 18 bases between. The CDR3 region has the DNA TGCAGCGCTGGCGGACTTTGGGCCATGAACACTGAAGCTTTCTTT. It is translated as CSAGGLWAMNTEAFF.

This clonotype occurred a few times. The chain has TRBV7-8 and TRBJ1-5; weak D call: TRBD1 (5 bases). The CDR3 loop spans 19 amino acids. Germline V gene lookup returns CDR1 SGHVS and CDR2 FQNEAQ. V dropped 3 bases and J dropped 3 bases, with 24 bases sitting between them. The CDR3 DNA reads TGTGCCAGCAGCTTGCCGGGACGCCGTATAGGGCTATTCAATCAGCCCCAGCATTTT. The encoded protein is CASSLPGRRIGLFNQPQHF.

The V gene is TRBV5-6, the J gene TRBJ2-7; TRBD1 matches at 10 bases. CDR1 and CDR2 (germline): SGHDT, YYEEEE. Trimming cost V 6 bases and J 2 bases; bases outside gene matches: 8. This CDR3 has 15 amino acids. The CDR3 spells CASITKGTGAYEQYF. The DNA for the CDR3 is TGTGCCAGCATTACTAAGGGGACAGGGGCCTACGAGCAGTACTTC.

This rearrangement joins TRBV7-3 to TRBJ2-5, with a weak D call TRBD2 (5 bases). V was cut by 0 bases and J by 4 bases, with 9 bases left in between. The CDR3 length is 14 residues. The V gene's germline CDR1 is SGHTA and CDR2 FQGTGA. The CDR3 bases are TGTGCCAGCAGCTTAACCTCGCTAGCAGAGACCCAGTACTTC. Encoded protein: CASSLTSLAETQYF. The full variable domain, its missing parts supplied by reference TRBV7-3 and TRBJ2-5, is GAGVSQTPSNKVTEKGKYVELRCDPISGHTALYWYRQSLGQGPEFLIYFQGTGAADDSGLPNDRFFAVRPEGSVSTLKIQRTERGDSAVYLCASSLTSLAETQYFGPGTRLLVL.

This clonotype was seen only a few times. The chain couples TRBV20-1 to TRBJ2-1, with 7 bases matching TRBD1. The J segment lost 3 bases and the V segment lost 3 bases, leaving 11 bases of the junction unmatched. The CDR3 consists of 16 residues. The germline CDR1 and CDR2 sequences are DFQATT and SNEGSKA (reference sequence). The CDR3 nucleotides are TGCAGTGCTAGTGATCGACAGGGCAACTACTACAATGAGCAGTTCTTC. Protein sequence: CSASDRQGNYYNEQFF.

The V gene is TRBV5-1, the J gene TRBJ1-4; 7 bases are a match to TRBD1. CDR3 size: 14 residues. Germline CDR1 is SGHRS and CDR2 is YFSETQ. The ends lost 0 bases at V and 7 bases at J; junction bases unmatched: 3. Here the CDR3 reads CASSLAGTAEKLFF. The CDR3 DNA sequence: TGCGCCAGCAGCTTGGCCGGGACAGCTGAAAAACTGTTTTTT.

This clonotype was seen at least ten times. CDR3 DNA: TGCAGCGTGAGCGCACCTAATCAGCCCCAGCATTTT. Amino acids: CSVSAPNQPQHF. The V and J genes are TRBV29-1 and TRBJ1-5, with D uncertain. Per the germline V gene, CDR1 is SQVTM and CDR2 is ANQGSEA. V lost 6 bases, J lost 4 bases, and 10 bases lay in between. The CDR3 runs to 12 residues.